This record looks at one TCR beta chain sequence and its context. The data derive from a study of blood T cell repertoires in COVID-19. Whole-study context: Specimens from acute and convalescent COVID-19 originated in the United States, Italy and Spain.

Assay: immunoSEQ multiplex PCR; the TCRdb copy retains only in-frame clones and omits some. The sample has over 250,000 clones; about 80% are singletons. The clonotype was recovered from a woman aged 80 or over with acute or convalescent COVID-19. Sequenced: peripheral blood.

The CDR3 coding sequence is TGTGCCAGCAGCTCCCGGACATCCTACGAGCAGTACTTC. Its translation: CASSSRTSYEQYF. The rearrangement links TRBV7-2 to TRBJ2-7; TRBD1 is a possible D gene (5 bases). Germline assignment: CDR1 SGHTA and CDR2 FQGNSA. CDR3 length: 13 amino acids. V lost 4 bases, J lost 1 base, and 8 bases lay in between.